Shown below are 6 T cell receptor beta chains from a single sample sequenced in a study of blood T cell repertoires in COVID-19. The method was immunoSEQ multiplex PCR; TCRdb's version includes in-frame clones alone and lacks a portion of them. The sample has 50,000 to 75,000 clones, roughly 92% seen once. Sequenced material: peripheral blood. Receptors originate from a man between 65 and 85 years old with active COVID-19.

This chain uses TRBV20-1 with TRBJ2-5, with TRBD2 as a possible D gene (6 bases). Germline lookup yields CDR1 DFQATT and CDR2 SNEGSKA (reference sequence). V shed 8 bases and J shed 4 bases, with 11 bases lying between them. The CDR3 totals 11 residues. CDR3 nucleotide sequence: TGCAGTCCAGAGGAGGGAGAGACCCAGTACTTC. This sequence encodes CSPEEGETQYF.

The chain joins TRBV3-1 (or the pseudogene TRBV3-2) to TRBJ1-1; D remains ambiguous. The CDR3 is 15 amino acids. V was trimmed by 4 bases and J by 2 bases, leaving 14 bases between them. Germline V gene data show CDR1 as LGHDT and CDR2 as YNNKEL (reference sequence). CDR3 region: CASSPKGVTNTEAFF. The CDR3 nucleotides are TGTGCCAGCAGCCCCAAGGGAGTCACTAACACTGAAGCTTTCTTT.

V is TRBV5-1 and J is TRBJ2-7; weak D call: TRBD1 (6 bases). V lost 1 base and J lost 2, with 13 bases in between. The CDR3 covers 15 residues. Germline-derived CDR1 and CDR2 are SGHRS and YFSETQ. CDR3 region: CASSLPRQEPYEQYF. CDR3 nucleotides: TGCGCCAGCAGCTTGCCCCGACAGGAGCCCTACGAGCAGTACTTC.

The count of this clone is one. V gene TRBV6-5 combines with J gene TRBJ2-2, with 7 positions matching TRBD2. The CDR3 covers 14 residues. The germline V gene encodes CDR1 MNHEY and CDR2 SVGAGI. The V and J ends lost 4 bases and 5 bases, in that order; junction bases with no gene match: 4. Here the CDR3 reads CASSSGEGTGELFF. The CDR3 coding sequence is TGTGCCAGCAGTTCGGGGGAGGGTACCGGGGAGCTGTTTTTT.

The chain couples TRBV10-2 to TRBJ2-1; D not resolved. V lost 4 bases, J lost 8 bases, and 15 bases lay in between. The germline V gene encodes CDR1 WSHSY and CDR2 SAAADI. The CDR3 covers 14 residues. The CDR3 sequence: CASSGGWPADEQFF. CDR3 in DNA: TGCGCCAGCAGTGGAGGTTGGCCGGCGGATGAGCAGTTCTTC.

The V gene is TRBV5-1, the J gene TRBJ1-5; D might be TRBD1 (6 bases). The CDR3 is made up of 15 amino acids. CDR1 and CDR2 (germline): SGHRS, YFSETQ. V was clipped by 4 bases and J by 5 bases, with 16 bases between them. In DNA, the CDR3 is TGCGCCAGCAGCCCGTCCGGGACAAGTCATCAGCCCCAGCATTTT. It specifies CASSPSGTSHQPQHF.